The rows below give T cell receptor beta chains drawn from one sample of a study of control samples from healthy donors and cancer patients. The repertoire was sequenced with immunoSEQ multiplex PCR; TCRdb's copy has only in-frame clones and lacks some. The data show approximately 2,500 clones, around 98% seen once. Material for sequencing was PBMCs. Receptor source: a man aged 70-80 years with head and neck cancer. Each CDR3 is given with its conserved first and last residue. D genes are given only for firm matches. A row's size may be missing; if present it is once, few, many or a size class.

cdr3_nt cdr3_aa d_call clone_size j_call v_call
TGTGCCAGCAGGGACGGTTCCAATCAGCCCCAGCATTTT CASRDGSNQPQHF - - TRBJ1-5 TRBV28
TGTGCCAGCAGCTTATGGGCAGCCTCGAAGTCAGCCGGCTACACCTTC CASSLWAASKSAGYTF - - TRBJ1-2 TRBV7-9
TGTGCCAGCAGCCGAGGGTCCGGCAATTCACCCCTCCACTTT CASSRGSGNSPLHF - - TRBJ1-6 TRBV14
TGTGCCAGCAGCCTAGAAGGGCGAGATTACGAGCAGTACTTC CASSLEGRDYEQYF - - TRBJ2-7 TRBV11-2
TGTGCCAGCTCACCATTACTGGGGACAAACTATGGCTACACCTTC CASSPLLGTNYGYTF - - TRBJ1-2 TRBV18
TGCGCCAGCAGCCCTTACTCCGACGGAAATCAGCCCCAGCATTTT CASSPYSDGNQPQHF - - TRBJ1-5 TRBV4-1
TGCGCCAGCAGCTTGGACGGGGGCGGGATCACTGAAGCTTTCTTT CASSLDGGGITEAFF - - TRBJ1-1 TRBV5-1
TGTGCCAGCAGCTTACCGCACACCATATATTTT CASSLPHTIYF - - TRBJ1-3 TRBV11-2
TGTGCCAGCAGCGCCGGGGGGCCCCTAGCCAAAAACATTCAGTACTTC CASSAGGPLAKNIQYF - - TRBJ2-4 TRBV7-2
TGTGCCAGCAGTGAAAGAGCTGACAGGGGAAAACCCGGGGAGCTGTTTTTT CASSERADRGKPGELFF TRBD1 - TRBJ2-2 TRBV6-1
TGTGCCAGCAGCTTAGATCCGGGTAGCGGGAGATTAACGGGGAATGAGCAGTTCTTC CASSLDPGSGRLTGNEQFF TRBD2 - TRBJ2-1 TRBV11-3
TGTGCCAGCAGTGAAGGGCGTCTATCCGGAAACACCATATATTTT CASSEGRLSGNTIYF - - TRBJ1-3 TRBV6-1
TGTGCCAGTAGTAGGGGGGGCCGAAACAATGAGCAGTTCTTC CASSRGGRNNEQFF - - TRBJ2-1 TRBV19
TGTGCCAGCAGCCCCAGCGCAGGGAACTATGGCTACACCTTC CASSPSAGNYGYTF - - TRBJ1-2 TRBV7-3
TGTGCCGCACAGCCGGGGTTGAACACTGAAGCTTTCTTT CAAQPGLNTEAFF - - TRBJ1-1 TRBV10-3
TGTGCCAGCACTCTGAGGGACTATCCCACAGATACGCAGTATTTT CASTLRDYPTDTQYF TRBD2 - TRBJ2-3 TRBV11-3
TGTGCCAGCACCCCCGGCCAACAAGAGACCCAGTACTTC CASTPGQQETQYF - - TRBJ2-5 TRBV12-3/TRBV12-4
TGTGCCAGCAGCCAGACCGGGACACCCAACGTCCTGACTTTC CASSQTGTPNVLTF - - TRBJ2-6 TRBV28
TGTGCCAGCAGCGCGACAGGGAGCACAGATACGCAGTATTTT CASSATGSTDTQYF TRBD1 - TRBJ2-3 TRBV2
TGTGCCACCAGTGAAGCGGGAGGGAGCCCCGGGGAGCTGTTTTTT CATSEAGGSPGELFF TRBD2 - TRBJ2-2 TRBV24-1
TGTGCCAGCAGCTTAGTCGGGACAGGGATATACGAGCAGTACTTC CASSLVGTGIYEQYF TRBD1 few TRBJ2-7 TRBV7-8
TGTGCCAGCAGCTTAGATCCAGCTAACACTGAAGCTTTCTTT CASSLDPANTEAFF - - TRBJ1-1 TRBV11-3
TGCGCCAGCAGCCCCGGGACAGCTCGGGAGACCCAGTACTTC CASSPGTARETQYF TRBD1 - TRBJ2-5 TRBV5-1
TGTGCCAGCAGCTTTCGGGGAGGATCTGGAAACACCATATATTTT CASSFRGGSGNTIYF - once TRBJ1-3 TRBV3-1/TRBV3-2
TGTGCCAGCAGCTTAACCCGGGATTCACCCCTCCACTTT CASSLTRDSPLHF - - TRBJ1-6 TRBV7-2
TGTGCCAGCATGAGCGATGTCTCCTACGAGCAGTACTTC CASMSDVSYEQYF - - TRBJ2-7 TRBV2
TGTGCCACCAGTGATACGCGGGGGGTTTCCTACGAGCAGTACTTC CATSDTRGVSYEQYF TRBD2 - TRBJ2-7 TRBV24-1
TGTGCCAGCAGCTTAAAACAGGGAGGGGAGCTGTTTTTT CASSLKQGGELFF - - TRBJ2-2 TRBV7-2
TGTGCCAGCTCTATCCGGGGGGGGTCCTACGAGCAGTACTTC CASSIRGGSYEQYF TRBD2 - TRBJ2-7 TRBV3-1/TRBV3-2
TGTGCCAGTAGTATAAGGTACGGGAGTGGCGCAGATACGCAGTGTTTT CASSIRYGSGADTQCF - - TRBJ2-3 TRBV19
TGTGCCAGCAGTTTCGACAGGGCGAACACCGGGGAGCTGTTTTTT CASSFDRANTGELFF TRBD1 - TRBJ2-2 TRBV6-6
TGTGCTAGTGGTTTCCGGGAGCCGACCGGGGAGCTGTTTTTT CASGFREPTGELFF - once TRBJ2-2 TRBV12-5
TGCGCCAGCAGCTTACCCCTAGCGGGTCTGGCGGGGAATGAGCAGTTCTTC CASSLPLAGLAGNEQFF TRBD2 - TRBJ2-1 TRBV5-1
TGTGCCAGCAGCTCCGGCCTCAACCTAGGGAAAGAGACCCAGTACTTC CASSSGLNLGKETQYF - - TRBJ2-5 TRBV5-4
TGCGCCAGCAGCCAAGTCGAGGCAGGGGGCTTTGAAGCTTTCTTT CASSQVEAGGFEAFF TRBD1 - TRBJ1-1 TRBV4-3
TGTGCCAGCAGCCAATTTGCGACAGAGACGTCTAGCACAGATACGCAGTATTTT CASSQFATETSSTDTQYF - - TRBJ2-3 TRBV7-9
TGTGCCAGCACCATAGCGGGAAACACCTACGAGCAGTACTTC CASTIAGNTYEQYF TRBD2 large TRBJ2-7 TRBV28
TGTGCCACCAGTGACCCCGGGAGTTACGGGGAGCTGTTTTTT CATSDPGSYGELFF - - TRBJ2-2 TRBV24-1
TGTGCCAGTAGTATCGGTTACAATGAGCAGTTCTTC CASSIGYNEQFF - - TRBJ2-1 TRBV19
TGTGCCAGCAGCCAGAGGGCGGGCAACGCCTACGAGCAGTACTTC CASSQRAGNAYEQYF - - TRBJ2-7 TRBV6-5
TGTGCCAGCAGACGCCCCGGGGGATACAATGAGCAGTTCTTC CASRRPGGYNEQFF - - TRBJ2-1 TRBV6-5
TGTGCCAGCAGCCAAGTCCGGGGCGGAGATACGCAGTATTTT CASSQVRGGDTQYF - once TRBJ2-3 TRBV14
TGTGCCATCAGTGAGCATGGGGACTGGGATAAGCCTGAAGCTTTCTTT CAISEHGDWDKPEAFF - - TRBJ1-1 TRBV10-3